The rows below give T cell receptor beta chains drawn from one sample of a study of T cells after yellow fever vaccination. TCRdb reprocessed the 5' RACE reads with MiXCR, giving one entry per CDR3 protein. The sample has just over 250,000 distinct CDR3 sequences, around 4.9% seen once. Sequencing used CD4+ T cells sorted from PBMCs, obtained on the day of the yellow fever booster vaccination. These receptors were obtained from a young man who received the YFV17D yellow fever vaccine. The CDR3 runs from the conserved cysteine through the conserved F or W. The D gene is left open where the match is weak. Part of the rows lack a size; the others show once, few, many or a class for expanded clones.

clone size,D gene,V gene,J gene,CDR3 length,CDR3 protein,CDR3 DNA
many,TRBD2,TRBV10-3,TRBJ2-3,13,CAIAGGRTDTQYF,TGTGCCATCGCGGGGGGAAGGACAGATACGCAGTATTTT
NA,NA,TRBV11-2,TRBJ2-7,15,CASSLPWAFSYEQYF,TGTGCCAGCAGCTTGCCCTGGGCCTTCTCCTACGAGCAGTACTTC
few,NA,TRBV12-3/TRBV12-4,TRBJ2-3,16,CASSLKQGTSTDTQYF,TGTGCCAGCAGTCTCAAGCAGGGGACTAGCACAGATACGCAGTATTTT
few,NA,TRBV9,TRBJ2-3,16,CASSARGAYYTDTQYF,TGTGCCAGCAGCGCCCGGGGGGCTTACTACACAGATACGCAGTATTTT
NA,NA,TRBV15,TRBJ1-1,13,CATSGAANTEAFF,TGTGCCACCAGCGGGGCAGCCAACACTGAAGCTTTCTTT
many,TRBD2,TRBV4-2,TRBJ2-1,15,CASSQERTSYNEQFF,TGTGCCAGCAGCCAAGAAAGGACTAGCTACAATGAGCAGTTCTTC
medium-sized,TRBD2,TRBV20-1,TRBJ2-1,16,CSARDPRAGAHNEQFF,TGCAGTGCTAGAGATCCCAGAGCGGGGGCCCACAATGAGCAGTTCTTC
few,TRBD2,TRBV7-9,TRBJ2-7,16,CASSIYPIGGIREQYF,TGTGCCAGCAGCATCTACCCTATCGGGGGGATTCGCGAGCAGTACTTC
NA,TRBD1,TRBV4-3,TRBJ1-1,18,CASSQDPFRDRGFAEAFF,TGCGCCAGCAGCCAAGATCCCTTCCGGGACAGGGGATTTGCTGAAGCTTTCTTT
few,NA,TRBV3-1,TRBJ1-6,12,CASSQEPSPLHF,TGTGCCAGCAGCCAAGAACCCTCACCCCTCCACTTT
NA,NA,TRBV24-1,TRBJ1-1,14,CATSEYRGNTEAFF,TGTGCCACCAGTGAATACCGGGGGAACACTGAAGCTTTCTTT
NA,TRBD2,TRBV4-1,TRBJ2-5,19,CASSPSSGLAGGPWETQYF,TGCGCCAGCAGCCCCAGCTCGGGACTAGCGGGGGGGCCTTGGGAGACCCAGTACTTC
few,TRBD1,TRBV7-9,TRBJ1-2,16,CASSSSGTGGVYGYTF,TGTGCCAGCAGCTCCTCCGGGACAGGTGGGGTCTATGGCTACACCTTC
many,NA,TRBV5-1,TRBJ1-2,13,CASSLKTNYGYTF,TGCGCCAGCAGCTTGAAGACAAACTATGGCTACACCTTC
many,TRBD1,TRBV28,TRBJ1-2,14,CASSRRDREYGYTF,TGTGCCAGCAGTCGCCGGGACAGGGAGTATGGCTACACCTTC
few,NA,TRBV5-6,TRBJ1-2,16,CASSLVQGFTNYGYTF,TGTGCCAGCAGCTTGGTTCAGGGGTTCACTAACTATGGCTACACCTTC
NA,TRBD2,TRBV5-1,TRBJ2-3,16,CASSLGTGGWADTQYF,TGCGCCAGCAGCTTGGGTACCGGGGGGTGGGCAGATACGCAGTATTTT
few,TRBD2,TRBV6-5,TRBJ2-5,16,CASSKSLAGAQETQYF,TGTGCCAGCAGCAAGTCGCTAGCGGGGGCCCAAGAGACCCAGTACTTC
many,NA,TRBV20-1,TRBJ1-4,13,CSASASTNEKLFF,TGCAGTGCTAGTGCGTCAACTAATGAAAAACTGTTTTTT
few,NA,TRBV5-4,TRBJ2-5,14,CASSSGADKETQYF,TGTGCCAGCAGCTCGGGGGCCGATAAGGAGACCCAGTACTTC
many,NA,TRBV29-1,TRBJ2-4,14,CSVEDLGGHNIQYF,TGCAGCGTTGAAGATTTGGGGGGGCACAACATTCAGTACTTC
few,NA,TRBV28,TRBJ1-6,14,CASMEGSYNSPLHF,TGTGCCAGCATGGAGGGATCCTATAATTCACCCCTCCACTTT
few,TRBD2,TRBV7-6,TRBJ2-1,17,CASRSTPLAGSYNEQFF,TGTGCCAGCAGATCCACTCCCCTAGCGGGGTCCTACAATGAGCAGTTCTTC
many,NA,TRBV11-2,TRBJ2-2,15,CASRNPGRSTGELFF,TGTGCCAGCAGAAACCCCGGCAGATCTACCGGGGAGCTGTTTTTT
many,NA,TRBV5-1,TRBJ2-3,15,CASSLARQSTDTQYF,TGCGCCAGCAGCTTGGCCAGGCAGAGCACAGATACGCAGTATTTT
few,TRBD1,TRBV7-2,TRBJ1-2,15,CASSLGQGAIYGYTF,TGTGCCAGCAGCTTAGGTCAGGGGGCCATCTATGGCTACACCTTC
few,NA,TRBV20-1,TRBJ1-2,13,CSARKGENYGYTF,TGCAGTGCTAGAAAAGGGGAAAACTATGGCTACACCTTC
NA,NA,TRBV7-2,TRBJ2-1,13,CASRPSPLNEQFF,TGTGCCAGCAGACCCTCACCTCTGAATGAGCAGTTCTTC
NA,NA,TRBV3-1,TRBJ1-2,15,CASSQEYGPIYGYTF,TGTGCCAGCAGCCAAGAATACGGTCCGATCTATGGCTACACCTTC
many,TRBD1,TRBV4-1,TRBJ2-7,15,CASSQVTGTVYEQYF,TGCGCCAGCAGCCAAGTCACCGGGACAGTCTACGAGCAGTACTTC
few,NA,TRBV20-1,TRBJ2-5,13,CSARVGSRETQYF,TGCAGTGCTAGAGTGGGTAGCAGGGAGACCCAGTACTTC
few,TRBD2,TRBV2,TRBJ2-3,13,CASIGGGADTQYF,TGTGCCAGCATAGGCGGGGGTGCAGATACGCAGTATTTT
few,NA,TRBV19,TRBJ2-3,13,CASSLQPEDTQYF,TGTGCCAGTAGTCTACAGCCGGAGGATACGCAGTATTTT
NA,NA,TRBV7-9,TRBJ2-4,13,CASSLEGQGIQYF,TGTGCCAGCAGCTTAGAGGGGCAGGGTATTCAGTACTTC
few,NA,TRBV28,TRBJ1-1,12,CASSPATRVAFF,TGTGCCAGCAGTCCCGCAACCCGGGTGGCTTTCTTT
many,NA,TRBV7-2,TRBJ2-7,12,CASSLYGGEQYF,TGTGCCAGCAGCTTATACGGGGGAGAGCAGTACTTC
few,NA,TRBV20-1,TRBJ1-2,10,CSAGLGGYTF,TGCAGTGCTGGGCTGGGTGGCTACACCTTC
NA,TRBD1,TRBV7-8,TRBJ2-7,15,CASSPPGQGTYEQYF,TGTGCCAGCAGCCCTCCGGGACAGGGGACCTACGAGCAGTACTTC
NA,NA,TRBV15,TRBJ2-1,14,CATSCEVRVGEQFF,TGTGCCACCAGCTGTGAAGTGAGGGTGGGTGAGCAGTTCTTC
few,NA,TRBV6-2/TRBV6-3,TRBJ2-2,16,CASSPYGGEEDGELFF,TGTGCCAGCAGCCCCTACGGCGGGGAGGAGGACGGGGAGCTGTTTTTT
few,TRBD2,TRBV7-2,TRBJ2-1,15,CASSLVAGGYGEQFF,TGTGCCAGCAGCTTAGTAGCGGGGGGGTATGGTGAGCAGTTCTTC
few,NA,TRBV4-3,TRBJ2-1,15,CASSQDLFLVPKQFF,TGCGCCAGCAGCCAAGATTTATTTCTAGTACCCAAACAGTTCTTC
NA,TRBD2,TRBV4-3,TRBJ2-1,20,CASTPSRSSGGPNSYNEQFF,TGCGCCAGCACCCCCTCACGGTCTAGCGGGGGGCCAAACTCCTACAATGAGCAGTTCTTC
NA,NA,TRBV18,TRBJ2-5,14,CASSPQPGKETQYF,TGTGCCAGCTCACCACAGCCAGGGAAAGAGACCCAGTACTTC
few,NA,TRBV27,TRBJ1-5,14,CASSLTGSHQPQHF,TGTGCCAGCAGTTTAACAGGCAGCCATCAGCCCCAGCATTTT
many,TRBD1,TRBV5-1,TRBJ1-4,15,CASSSGGTGAEKLFF,TGCGCCAGCAGCAGTGGTGGGACAGGGGCTGAAAAACTGTTTTTT
NA,NA,TRBV12-3/TRBV12-4,TRBJ1-3,13,CASSWGSGNTIYF,TGTGCCAGCAGTTGGGGCTCTGGAAACACCATATATTTT
few,NA,TRBV5-1,TRBJ2-5,12,CASSDEGETQYF,TGCGCCAGCAGCGACGAAGGAGAGACCCAGTACTTC
NA,NA,TRBV20-1,TRBJ2-3,12,CSASTLSDTQYF,TGCAGTGCTAGTACGTTATCAGATACGCAGTATTTT
NA,NA,TRBV12-3/TRBV12-4,TRBJ1-2,14,CASSSPSQFYGYTF,TGTGCCAGCAGTAGTCCGTCCCAGTTCTATGGCTACACCTTC
many,NA,TRBV29-1,TRBJ2-3,14,CSVEGRTRTDTQYF,TGCAGCGTTGAGGGACGGACAAGGACAGATACGCAGTATTTT
many,NA,TRBV20-1,TRBJ2-3,14,CSALTGKSTDTQYF,TGCAGTGCATTGACGGGAAAAAGCACAGATACGCAGTATTTT
NA,NA,TRBV6-1,TRBJ2-6,15,CASSEGVAGANVLTF,TGTGCCAGCAGTGAAGGGGTGGCAGGGGCCAACGTCCTGACTTTC
NA,TRBD2,TRBV7-3,TRBJ2-2,15,CASSPPGGNTGELFF,TGTGCCAGCAGCCCGCCGGGAGGGAACACCGGGGAGCTGTTTTTT
NA,TRBD1,TRBV18,TRBJ2-2,14,CASSPSQGTGELFF,TGTGCCAGCTCACCATCACAGGGGACCGGGGAGCTGTTTTTT